Listed below are T cell receptor beta chains from one sample, sequenced in a study of cytomegalovirus exposure and HLA in healthy donors. The method was immunoSEQ multiplex PCR; TCRdb's version includes in-frame clones alone and lacks a portion of them. The data show under 130,000 clones, with approximately 86% seen just once and 3% to 4% held by the top ten. The sample consisted of PBMCs. All receptors come from a woman aged 18-29 years in good health and CMV-seropositive. The CDR3 runs from the conserved cysteine through the conserved F or W. Not all rows give a size; the values are once, few, many and, for expanded clones, a class.

abundance	v_gene	j_gene	CDR3aa
once	TRBV25-1	TRBJ2-4	CASSGAGPTNIQYF
.	TRBV7-9	TRBJ1-4	CASSSGEKLFF
.	TRBV6-4	TRBJ2-7	CASPGQLEFFSYEQYF
.	TRBV6-5	TRBJ2-7	CASRRQGPYYEQYF
.	TRBV10-2	TRBJ2-5	CASTPEGLGTQYF
.	TRBV4-2	TRBJ2-3	CASSQEFGISTDTQYF
.	TRBV14	TRBJ1-2	CASSQFRDSGYGYTF
.	TRBV6-5	TRBJ1-1	CASSLQPNTEAFF
.	TRBV19	TRBJ1-5	CASSIDGGIQPQHF
.	TRBV29-1	TRBJ1-2	CSVETPGRGQGYTF
.	TRBV5-4	TRBJ1-4	CASSTGQGREKLFF
.	TRBV7-9	TRBJ2-7	CASSFGESYEQYF
.	TRBV11-3	TRBJ1-1	CASSSNRDINTEAFF
.	TRBV30	TRBJ2-3	CASDRIGGSPDTQYF
.	TRBV4-1	TRBJ2-1	CASSQAGTRSEQFF
.	TRBV7-9	TRBJ1-1	CASSLDRNTEAFF
.	TRBV28	TRBJ1-2	CASSPGGGYGYTF
.	TRBV10-2	TRBJ2-1	CASSEWSGGMPSYNEQFF
.	TRBV6-5	TRBJ1-3	CASSYSQGARGNTIYF
.	TRBV5-1	TRBJ2-2	CASSLSGATGELFF
.	TRBV29-1	TRBJ1-2	CSVRTGPNYGYTF
.	TRBV30	TRBJ2-7	CAWTLSGTTYEQYF
.	TRBV4-2	TRBJ1-5	CASRLTGAGNQPQHF
.	TRBV2	TRBJ2-6	CASSEARHIGGSGANVLTF
.	TRBV29-1	TRBJ2-7	CSVERPGLAGGLYEQYF
few	TRBV19	TRBJ1-1	CASRSPDSRATEAFF
.	TRBV7-9	TRBJ2-7	CASSRKQGHQNYEQYF
.	TRBV5-4	TRBJ1-2	CASSPPLSYGYTF
.	TRBV7-2	TRBJ2-7	CASSLDASYRSYEQYF
.	TRBV12-5	TRBJ1-5	CASGLGGGGEQPQHF
.	TRBV6-5	TRBJ1-1	CASRTPVGQGSEAFF
.	TRBV28	TRBJ1-5	CASSTDVQGPLQPQHF
.	TRBV5-1	TRBJ2-1	CASSLEQVEYNEQFF
.	TRBV12-5	TRBJ2-1	CASGSHMNNEQFF
once	TRBV10-3	TRBJ2-7	CAISDNRRSHEQYF
.	TRBV12-5	TRBJ1-4	CASGLVDRVGEKLFF
.	TRBV12-5	TRBJ2-3	CASATGQRFNTDTQYF
.	TRBV28	TRBJ2-7	CASSLTGSYEQYF
.	TRBV29-1	TRBJ2-1	CSVFAGYEQFF
.	TRBV11-2	TRBJ2-7	CASSPEAREWYEQYF
.	TRBV5-4	TRBJ2-5	CASSLEARGEETQYF
.	TRBV7-2	TRBJ1-3	CASSHQGWNTIYF
.	TRBV27	TRBJ2-5	CASSFGGRKGETQYF
.	TRBV30	TRBJ2-7	CAWRPWTGAYEQYF
.	TRBV20-1	TRBJ1-5	CSASRGWPQHF
.	TRBV11-3	TRBJ2-3	CASSLRLARRGTDTQYF
.	TRBV4-1	TRBJ1-1	CASSLQDSNTEAFF
.	TRBV28	TRBJ1-2	CASTHTMTASGYTF
.	TRBV6-1	TRBJ1-4	CASSGGGTINEKLFF
.	TRBV5-1	TRBJ1-4	CASSGRTGGFEKLFF
.	TRBV4-1	TRBJ2-3	CASSQDGGGDTQYF
.	TRBV27	TRBJ2-1	CASSPRTSGGAKQFF
.	TRBV27	TRBJ1-2	CASSPVFAGTVYGYTF
.	TRBV6-1	TRBJ2-7	CASSGGASGVYEQYF
.	TRBV6-5	TRBJ1-1	CASIGGPEAFF
.	TRBV10-3	TRBJ1-5	CAISESGGNQPQHF
.	TRBV2	TRBJ2-5	CASSGTRAYQETQYF
.	TRBV28	TRBJ2-7	CASSDVSGGSSYEQYF
.	TRBV21-1	TRBJ2-1	CASSKEPNEQFF
.	TRBV6-1	TRBJ2-1	CASKAGGQGVGEQFF